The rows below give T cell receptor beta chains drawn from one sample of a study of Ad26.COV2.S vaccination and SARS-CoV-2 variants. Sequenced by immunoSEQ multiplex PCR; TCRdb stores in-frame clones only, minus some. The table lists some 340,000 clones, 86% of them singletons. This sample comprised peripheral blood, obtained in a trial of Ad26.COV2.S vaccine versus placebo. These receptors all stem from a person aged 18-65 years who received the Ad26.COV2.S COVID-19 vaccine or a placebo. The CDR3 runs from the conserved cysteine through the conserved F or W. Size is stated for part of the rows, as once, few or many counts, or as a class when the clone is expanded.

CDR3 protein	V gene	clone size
CASSPNRLVQETQYF	TRBV2	once
CASSLGSGTGAEQYF	TRBV11-2	.
CASSTPSGGQFF	TRBV7-2	.
CASRGVSGGLPTGELFF	TRBV6-8	.
CASSPLRVPNEQFF	TRBV3-1/TRBV3-2	.
CASVFTGDGNEKLFF	TRBV6-5	.
CASSLDGNSGNTIYF	TRBV7-2	once
CASSLGGQSYGYTF	TRBV5-6	.
CASSFQGFNEQYF	TRBV5-6	.
CASSIGQDTYEQYF	TRBV19	.
CASGLDYEQYF	TRBV27	.
CASSPTGGAGTEAFF	TRBV7-9	.
CASSLGRTDTQYF	TRBV7-9	.
CASSLTREILSGNTIYF	TRBV18	.
CASRATGLGTGELFF	TRBV2	.
CASSLGPLYEQYF	TRBV7-2	.
CATSIRGGSTDTQYF	TRBV15	.